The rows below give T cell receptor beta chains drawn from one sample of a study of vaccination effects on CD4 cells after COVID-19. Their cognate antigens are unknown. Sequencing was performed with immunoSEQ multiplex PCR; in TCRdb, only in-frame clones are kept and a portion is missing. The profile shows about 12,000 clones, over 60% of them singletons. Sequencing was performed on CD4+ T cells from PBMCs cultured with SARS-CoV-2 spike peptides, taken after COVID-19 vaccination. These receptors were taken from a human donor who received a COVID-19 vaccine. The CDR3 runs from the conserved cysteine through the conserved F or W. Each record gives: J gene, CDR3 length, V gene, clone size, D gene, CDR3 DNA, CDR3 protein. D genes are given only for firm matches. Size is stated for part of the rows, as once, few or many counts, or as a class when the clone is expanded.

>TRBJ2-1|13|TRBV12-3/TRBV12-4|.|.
TGTGCCAGCAGTCCGGACGGCTACAATGAGCAGTTCTTC
CASSPDGYNEQFF
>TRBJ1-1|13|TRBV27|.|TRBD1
TGTGCCAGCAGTCCACGACAGGGCGCTGAAGCTTTCTTT
CASSPRQGAEAFF
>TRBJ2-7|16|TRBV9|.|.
TGTGCCAGCAGCGGCGGGACGCAGACAGGGCTCTACGAGCAGTACTTC
CASSGGTQTGLYEQYF
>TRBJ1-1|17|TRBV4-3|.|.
TGCGCCAGCAGCCAATGGAGGATCGGGACTGAGAACACTGAAGCTTTCTTT
CASSQWRIGTENTEAFF
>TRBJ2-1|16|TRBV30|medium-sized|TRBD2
TGTGCCTGGAGTGGACTAGCGGGGAGCTCCTACAATGAGCAGTTCTTC
CAWSGLAGSSYNEQFF
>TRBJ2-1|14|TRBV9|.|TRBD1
TGTGCCAGCAGCACCCGGGACAGCCCTAATGAGCAGTTCTTC
CASSTRDSPNEQFF
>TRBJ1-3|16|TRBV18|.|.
TGTGCCAGCTCACCACCCGCGGGGCTCTCTGGAAACACCATATATTTT
CASSPPAGLSGNTIYF
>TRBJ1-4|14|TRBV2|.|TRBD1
TGTGCCAGCAGAATGGGACAGCTTAATGAAAAACTGTTTTTT
CASRMGQLNEKLFF
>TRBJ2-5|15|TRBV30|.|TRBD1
TGTGCCTGGAGTGTGGACAGGGGGATCTGGGAGACCCAGTACTTC
CAWSVDRGIWETQYF
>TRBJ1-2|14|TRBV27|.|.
TGTGCCAGCAGTTTCCGGGACCTAAACGGCGGCTACACCTTC
CASSFRDLNGGYTF
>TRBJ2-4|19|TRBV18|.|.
TGTGCCAGCTCACCAGGCGTTCCGAGGACCCAAATAGCCAAAAACATTCAGTACTTC
CASSPGVPRTQIAKNIQYF
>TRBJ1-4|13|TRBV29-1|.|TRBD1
TGCAGCGTTACGACAGGGGTGGGCGAAAAACTGTTTTTT
CSVTTGVGEKLFF
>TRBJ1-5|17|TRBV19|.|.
TGTGCCAGTAGTATTAACCAGCTTCTATATAGCAATCAGCCCCAGCATTTT
CASSINQLLYSNQPQHF
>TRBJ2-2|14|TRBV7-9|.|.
TGTGCCAGCAGCTTAGGGGGGGACACCGGGGAGCTGTTTTTT
CASSLGGDTGELFF
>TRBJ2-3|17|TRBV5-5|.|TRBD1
TGTGCCAGCAGCTTCTTGGACAGGGAAATTTGGACAGATACGCAGTATTTT
CASSFLDREIWTDTQYF
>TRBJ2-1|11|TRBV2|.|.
TGTGCCAGCAGTCCAAAGAATCAGCAGTTCTTC
CASSPKNQQFF
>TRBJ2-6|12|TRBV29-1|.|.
TGCAGCGCGAATGTCGGGGCCAACGTCCTGACTTTC
CSANVGANVLTF
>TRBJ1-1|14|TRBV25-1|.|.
TGTGCCAGCAGTGACGTAGGGGTTTTGGCTGAAGCTTTCTTT
CASSDVGVLAEAFF
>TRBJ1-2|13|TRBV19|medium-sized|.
TGTGCCACTCACGAAGGGCGGGGGAGCGGCTACACCTTC
CATHEGRGSGYTF
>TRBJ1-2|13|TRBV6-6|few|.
TGTGCCAGCAGTTACTCGAGTCGAGTGGGCTACACCTTC
CASSYSSRVGYTF
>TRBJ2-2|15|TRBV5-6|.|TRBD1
TGTGCCAGCAGCTGGGACAGGGGTCGGACCGGGGAGCTGTTTTTT
CASSWDRGRTGELFF
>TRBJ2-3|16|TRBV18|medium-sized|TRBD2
TGTGCCAGCTCACCAGGGTCTAGCGGGAGCACAGATACGCAGTATTTT
CASSPGSSGSTDTQYF
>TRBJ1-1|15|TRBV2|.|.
TGTGCCAGCAGTGTCAGTGGCATTTCAAACACTGAAGCTTTCTTT
CASSVSGISNTEAFF
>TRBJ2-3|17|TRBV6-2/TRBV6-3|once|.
TGTGCCAGCAGTTACAAACGGGACCGAGTTCCTCCAGATACGCAGTATTTT
CASSYKRDRVPPDTQYF
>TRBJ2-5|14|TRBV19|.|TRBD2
TGTGCCAGTAGTATGGGGACTAGTCCGGAGACCCAGTACTTC
CASSMGTSPETQYF
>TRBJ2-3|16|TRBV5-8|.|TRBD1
TGTGCCAGCAGCGCCCCGGGACAGGGAGGGGGGGATACGCAGTATTTT
CASSAPGQGGGDTQYF
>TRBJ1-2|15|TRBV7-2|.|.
TGTGCCAGCAGCTTAGCGAGCGGCAACCTCTATGGCTACACCTTC
CASSLASGNLYGYTF
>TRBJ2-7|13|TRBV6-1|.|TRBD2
TGTGCCAGCAGTGAAACTAGCGGTTACGAGCAGTACTTC
CASSETSGYEQYF
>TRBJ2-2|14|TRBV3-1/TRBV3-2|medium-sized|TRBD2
TGTGCCAGCAGCCCAGCGGGGGGCCGTGGGGAGCTGTTTTTT
CASSPAGGRGELFF
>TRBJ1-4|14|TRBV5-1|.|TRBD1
TGCGCCAGCAGCCCACCGGACAGGGGTGAAAAACTGTTTTTT
CASSPPDRGEKLFF
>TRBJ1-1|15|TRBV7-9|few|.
TGTGCCAGCAGCTTAGCTCTGGGGGCCAGCGATTATGCTTTCTTT
CASSLALGASDYAFF
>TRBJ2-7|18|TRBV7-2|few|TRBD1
TGTGCCAGCAGCTTAGCTCATGACAGGGGGCGGTTTAGCTACGAGCAGTACTTC
CASSLAHDRGRFSYEQYF
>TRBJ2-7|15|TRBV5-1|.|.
TGCGCCAGCAGCTTGGAGGGACTCAAAACCGACGAGCAGTACTTC
CASSLEGLKTDEQYF
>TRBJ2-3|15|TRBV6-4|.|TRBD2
TGTGCCAGCAGTGGGCTAGCGGGAGGGCCGGATACGCAGTATTTT
CASSGLAGGPDTQYF
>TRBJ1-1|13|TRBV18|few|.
TGTGCCAGCTCACCAGAGCTGGACACTCGAATTTTCTTT
CASSPELDTRIFF
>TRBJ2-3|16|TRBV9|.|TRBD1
TGTGCCAGCAGCTTCCGGGACAGGGGGCTCACAGATACGCAGTATTTT
CASSFRDRGLTDTQYF